The clone carrying this T cell receptor beta chain was detected many times. The antigen remains undetermined. From RNA, the CDR3 regions of TCR beta chains were amplified and sequenced. Scientists carried out first-round RT-PCR using HTBI primers and then a second-round multiplex PCR. TCRdb redid the calling of the multiplex PCR reads with MiXCR, one entry per CDR3 protein. The data contain about 400,000 distinct CDR3 sequences, around 21% of them singletons. The data derive from a study of Graves' ophthalmopathy and Graves' hyperthyroidism. The germline gives CDR1 SGHTA, CDR2 FQGNSA. There are 14 residues in the CDR3. V shed 1 base and J shed 3 bases, with 10 bases lying between them. Whole-study results and caveats: A classifier, a 13-signature model, separated ophthalmopathy from stable hyperthyroidism with roughly 90% sensitivity and over 70% specificity.

This receptor was identified in a woman between 18 and 29 years old with stable Graves' hyperthyroidism. The sample taken for sequencing was peripheral blood. The chain recombines TRBV7-2 with TRBJ2-7; D possibly corresponds to TRBD2 (6 bases). CDR3 nucleotides: TGTGCCAGCAGCTTAGAAGGGGACTTCTACGAGCAGTACTTC. Its translation: CASSLEGDFYEQYF.